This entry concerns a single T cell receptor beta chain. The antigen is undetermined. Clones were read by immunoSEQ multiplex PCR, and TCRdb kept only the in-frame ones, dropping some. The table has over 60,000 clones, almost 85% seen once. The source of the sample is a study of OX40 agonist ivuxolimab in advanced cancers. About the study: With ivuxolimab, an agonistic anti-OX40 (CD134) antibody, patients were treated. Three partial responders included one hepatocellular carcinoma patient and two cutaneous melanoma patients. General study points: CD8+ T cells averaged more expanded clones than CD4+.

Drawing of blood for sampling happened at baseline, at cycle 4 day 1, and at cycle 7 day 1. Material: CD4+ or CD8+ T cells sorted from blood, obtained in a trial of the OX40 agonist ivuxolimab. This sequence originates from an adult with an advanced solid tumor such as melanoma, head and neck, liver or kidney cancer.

The CDR3 region has the DNA TGTGCCAGCAGTTTAGACAGGGTGGTCACCGGGGAGCTGTTTTTT. Translation gives CASSLDRVVTGELFF. The gene calls are TRBV28 and TRBJ2-2, with 7 nucleotides matching TRBD1. Germline V gene lookup returns CDR1 MDHEN and CDR2 SYDVKM. With V trimmed by 2 bases and J by 4 bases, 4 bases remained unmatched. The CDR3 has 15 amino acids.